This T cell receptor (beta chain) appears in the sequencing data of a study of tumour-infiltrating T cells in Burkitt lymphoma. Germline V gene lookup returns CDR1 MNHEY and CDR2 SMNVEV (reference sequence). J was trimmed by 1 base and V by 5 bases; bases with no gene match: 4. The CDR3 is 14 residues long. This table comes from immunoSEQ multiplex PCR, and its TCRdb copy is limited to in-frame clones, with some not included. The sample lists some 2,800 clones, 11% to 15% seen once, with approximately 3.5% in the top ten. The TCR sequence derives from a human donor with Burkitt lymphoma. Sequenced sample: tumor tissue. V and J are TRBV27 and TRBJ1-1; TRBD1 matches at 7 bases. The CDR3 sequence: CASSQGQENTEAFF. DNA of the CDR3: TGTGCCAGCAGTCAAGGACAGGAGAACACTGAAGCTTTCTTT.